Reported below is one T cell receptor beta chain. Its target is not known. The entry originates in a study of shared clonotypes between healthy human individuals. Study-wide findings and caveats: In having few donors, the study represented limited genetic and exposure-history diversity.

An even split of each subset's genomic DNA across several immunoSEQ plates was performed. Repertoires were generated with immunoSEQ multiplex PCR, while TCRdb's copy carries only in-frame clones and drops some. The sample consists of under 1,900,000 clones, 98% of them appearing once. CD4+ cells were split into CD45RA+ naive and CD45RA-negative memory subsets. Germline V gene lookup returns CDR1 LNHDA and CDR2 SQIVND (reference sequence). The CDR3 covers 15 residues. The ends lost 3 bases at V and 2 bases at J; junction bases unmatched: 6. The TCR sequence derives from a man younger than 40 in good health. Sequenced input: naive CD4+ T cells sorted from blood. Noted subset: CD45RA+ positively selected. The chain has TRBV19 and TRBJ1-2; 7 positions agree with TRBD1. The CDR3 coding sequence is TGTGCCAGTAGTATTTCAGGGACAGAGAACTATGGCTACACCTTC. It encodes CASSISGTENYGYTF.